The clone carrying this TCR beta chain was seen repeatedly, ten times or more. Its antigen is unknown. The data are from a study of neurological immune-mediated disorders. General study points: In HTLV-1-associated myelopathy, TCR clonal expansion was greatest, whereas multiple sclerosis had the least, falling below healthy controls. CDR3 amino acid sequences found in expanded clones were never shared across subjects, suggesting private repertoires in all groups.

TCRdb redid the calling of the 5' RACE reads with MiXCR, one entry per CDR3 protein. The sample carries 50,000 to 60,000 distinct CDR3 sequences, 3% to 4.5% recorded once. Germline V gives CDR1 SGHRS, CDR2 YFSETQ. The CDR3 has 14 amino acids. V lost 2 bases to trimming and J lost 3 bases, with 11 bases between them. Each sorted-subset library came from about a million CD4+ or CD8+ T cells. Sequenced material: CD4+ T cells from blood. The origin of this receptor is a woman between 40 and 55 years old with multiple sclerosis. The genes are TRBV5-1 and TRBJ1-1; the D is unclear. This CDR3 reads CASSFFGGDTEAFF. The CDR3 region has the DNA TGCGCCAGCAGCTTTTTCGGTGGGGACACTGAAGCTTTCTTT.